These T cell receptor beta chains were read from a single sample in a study of blood T cell repertoires in COVID-19. TCRdb's copy holds only in-frame clones and misses some; the assay was immunoSEQ multiplex PCR. Here the sample spans under 350,000 clones, 85% to 90% being singletons. The sequencing input was peripheral blood. The receptors originated from a human donor in a cohort sampled during active COVID-19. Both conserved end residues are part of each CDR3. The D gene is left open where the match is weak. For some rows the clone size is stated as once, few or many, or as a class when expanded; others skip it.

d_call cdr3_length j_call clone_size v_call cdr3_aa cdr3_nt
TRBD2 14 TRBJ2-1 . TRBV7-2 CASRGLAGVNEQFF TGTGCCAGCAGGGGACTAGCGGGAGTCAATGAGCAGTTCTTC
. 15 TRBJ2-5 . TRBV5-1 CASSSWRGLQETQYF TGCGCCAGCAGCTCCTGGAGGGGATTACAAGAGACCCAGTACTTC
. 16 TRBJ1-1 . TRBV18 CASSPPTGPLNTEAFF TGTGCCAGCTCACCTCCCACGGGTCCATTGAACACTGAAGCTTTCTTT
TRBD2 14 TRBJ2-4 . TRBV19 CASNLGTSKNIQYF TGTGCCAGTAACCTCGGGACTAGCAAAAACATTCAGTACTTC
TRBD1 14 TRBJ2-2 . TRBV19 CASRDRQNTGELFF TGTGCCAGCCGGGACAGGCAGAACACCGGGGAGCTGTTTTTT
TRBD2 17 TRBJ2-2 . TRBV5-4 CASSSGLANANTGELFF TGTGCCAGCAGCTCGGGACTAGCGAACGCGAACACCGGGGAGCTGTTTTTT
. 17 TRBJ2-4 . TRBV5-1 CASSLGPNRLAKNIQYF TGCGCCAGCAGCTTGGGTCCGAACAGGCTAGCCAAAAACATTCAGTACTTC
TRBD2 16 TRBJ2-1 . TRBV27 CASRRTGTSGGNEQFF TGTGCCAGCAGACGCACCGGGACTAGCGGTGGGAATGAGCAGTTCTTC
. 12 TRBJ2-1 . TRBV29-1 CSVVAVRNEQFF TGCAGCGTTGTAGCCGTACGCAATGAGCAGTTCTTC
. 13 TRBJ2-2 . TRBV12-3/TRBV12-4 CASSPRGGGELFF TGTGCCAGCAGCCCCCGAGGGGGCGGGGAGCTGTTTTTT
TRBD2 15 TRBJ2-1 . TRBV11-3 CASSLAGGSYNEQFF TGTGCCAGCAGCCTAGCGGGAGGGAGTTACAATGAGCAGTTCTTC
. 14 TRBJ1-3 . TRBV28 CASSLRQVGNTIYF TGTGCCAGCAGTTTAAGGCAGGTTGGAAACACCATATATTTT
. 11 TRBJ2-1 . TRBV19 CASREFNEQFF TGTGCCAGTAGGGAGTTCAATGAGCAGTTCTTC
TRBD1 14 TRBJ1-6 few TRBV7-2 CASSPDRVNSPLHF TGTGCCAGCAGCCCTGACAGGGTTAATTCACCCCTCCACTTT
TRBD1 12 TRBJ1-3 . TRBV7-9 CASSLVQGTIYF TGTGCCAGCAGCTTAGTACAGGGGACCATATATTTT
TRBD1 16 TRBJ2-2 . TRBV9 CASSAKGQGGTGELFF TGTGCCAGCAGCGCTAAGGGACAGGGAGGGACCGGGGAGCTGTTTTTT
. 14 TRBJ1-1 . TRBV5-4 CASRPRGGNTEAFF TGTGCCAGCAGACCTCGGGGGGGGAACACTGAAGCTTTCTTT
TRBD1 13 TRBJ2-5 . TRBV18 CASSQGQKETQYF TGTGCCAGCTCGCAGGGACAGAAAGAGACCCAGTACTTC
TRBD1 14 TRBJ2-1 . TRBV7-2 CASSSQGALNEQFF TGTGCCAGCAGCTCACAGGGGGCGCTTAATGAGCAGTTCTTC
. 11 TRBJ1-2 . TRBV6-5 CASSIAYGYTF TGTGCCAGCAGTATAGCCTATGGCTACACCTTC
. 15 TRBJ2-1 . TRBV10-3 CAIAWGGRTPNEQFF TGTGCCATCGCTTGGGGTGGGAGAACGCCCAATGAGCAGTTCTTC
TRBD2 17 TRBJ2-3 . TRBV7-2 CASSYGTSQGTGSTQYF TGTGCCAGCAGCTACGGGACTAGTCAAGGCACGGGAAGTACGCAGTATTTT
TRBD1 16 TRBJ2-1 . TRBV5-1 CASSPAQGVNYNEQFF TGCGCCAGCAGCCCCGCACAGGGGGTAAACTACAATGAGCAGTTCTTC
. 17 TRBJ1-3 . TRBV7-6 CASSLWGGPRSGNTIYF TGTGCCAGCAGCTTATGGGGGGGCCCCCGCTCTGGAAACACCATATATTTT
TRBD2 14 TRBJ2-1 . TRBV28 CAGALAGNNNEQFF TGTGCCGGGGCCCTAGCGGGAAATAACAATGAGCAGTTCTTC
. 14 TRBJ2-7 few TRBV5-1 CASSLIGQTYEQYF TGCGCCAGCAGCTTGATTGGACAAACCTACGAGCAGTACTTC
. 16 TRBJ2-3 . TRBV6-1 CASSVLAGPPTDTQYF TGTGCCAGCAGTGTACTCGCCGGTCCCCCCACAGATACGCAGTATTTT
TRBD2 14 TRBJ2-7 . TRBV11-2 CASSRLAGVGEQYF TGTGCCAGCAGCCGACTAGCGGGAGTGGGCGAGCAGTACTTC
. 13 TRBJ2-7 . TRBV19 CASKRGNGDEQYF TGTGCCAGTAAAAGGGGTAATGGGGACGAGCAGTACTTC
TRBD1 16 TRBJ1-1 . TRBV18 CASSHRQGGRNTEAFF TGTGCCAGCTCGCACCGACAGGGTGGGAGGAACACTGAAGCTTTCTTT
. 14 TRBJ1-5 . TRBV2 CASSREGSGQPQHF TGTGCCAGCAGTAGGGAAGGGTCAGGGCAGCCCCAGCATTTT
. 13 TRBJ2-7 . TRBV12-3/TRBV12-4 CASSMDSRYEQYF TGTGCCAGCAGTATGGACAGCAGGTACGAGCAGTACTTC
. 16 TRBJ1-6 few TRBV11-2 CASSLRQSSYNSPLHF TGTGCCAGCAGCTTAAGACAGTCCTCCTATAATTCACCCCTCCACTTT
. 16 TRBJ1-3 . TRBV7-7 CASSPGTPSSGNTIYF TGTGCCAGCAGCCCCGGGACTCCGAGCTCTGGAAACACCATATATTTT
TRBD2 14 TRBJ2-7 . TRBV27 CASSRTSESYEQYF TGTGCCAGCAGCCGGACTAGCGAGTCCTACGAGCAGTACTTC
TRBD2 15 TRBJ2-7 . TRBV18 CASSPGLAGTYEQYF TGTGCCAGCTCACCGGGACTAGCGGGAACCTACGAGCAGTACTTC
. 15 TRBJ2-2 . TRBV24-1 CATSDPRFQTGELFF TGTGCCACCAGTGATCCCCGTTTCCAGACCGGGGAGCTGTTTTTT
. 12 TRBJ2-6 . TRBV19 CASTSGANVLTF TGTGCCTCGACATCTGGGGCCAACGTCCTGACTTTC
. 15 TRBJ1-3 . TRBV19 CASSISSLSGNTIYF TGTGCCAGTAGTATAAGCTCCCTCTCTGGAAACACCATATATTTT
. 11 TRBJ2-1 . TRBV25-1 CATRSGNEQFF TGTGCCACTCGGTCGGGAAATGAGCAGTTCTTC
TRBD2 16 TRBJ2-3 many TRBV4-1 CASSPQKGGSPNTQYF TGCGCCAGCAGCCCCCAAAAGGGCGGGAGCCCAAATACGCAGTATTTT
TRBD1 13 TRBJ2-7 few TRBV2 CASSGGTVREQYF TGTGCCAGCAGTGGGGGGACAGTGCGCGAGCAGTACTTC
. 12 TRBJ1-1 . TRBV18 CASSPGRSEAFF TGTGCCAGCTCACCTGGGAGGTCTGAAGCTTTCTTT
TRBD2 14 TRBJ2-7 once TRBV5-1 CASSSGLATYEQYF TGCGCCAGCAGCTCGGGACTAGCTACCTACGAGCAGTACTTC
. 14 TRBJ1-2 . TRBV25-1 CASSVQGKGAGYTF TGTGCCAGCAGTGTCCAGGGGAAAGGAGCTGGCTACACCTTC
TRBD1 15 TRBJ1-5 . TRBV13 CASSSRDSANQPQHF TGTGCCAGCAGCTCCCGGGACAGTGCTAATCAGCCCCAGCATTTT
. 14 TRBJ2-1 . TRBV29-1 CSKRQGTTYNEQFF TGCAGCAAACGTCAGGGGACTACCTACAATGAGCAGTTCTTC
. 14 TRBJ2-3 . TRBV5-1 CASSTRAVTDTQYF TGCGCCAGCAGCACCCGAGCGGTCACAGATACGCAGTATTTT
TRBD2 18 TRBJ2-7 . TRBV7-6 CASSNVYGPGTSTHEQYF TGTGCCAGCAGTAACGTCTATGGGCCGGGGACTAGCACTCACGAGCAGTACTTC
TRBD1 15 TRBJ1-1 . TRBV5-1 CASSSLQGAGTEAFF TGCGCCAGCAGCAGCCTACAGGGGGCTGGTACTGAAGCTTTCTTT